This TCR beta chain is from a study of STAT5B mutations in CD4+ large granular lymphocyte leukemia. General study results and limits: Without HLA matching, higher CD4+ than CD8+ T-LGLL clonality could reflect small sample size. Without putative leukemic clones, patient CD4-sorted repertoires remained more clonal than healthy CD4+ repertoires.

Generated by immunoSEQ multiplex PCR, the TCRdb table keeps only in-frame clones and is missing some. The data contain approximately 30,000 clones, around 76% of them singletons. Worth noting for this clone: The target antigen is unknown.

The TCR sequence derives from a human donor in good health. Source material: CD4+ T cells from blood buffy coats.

CDR3 in DNA: TGTGCCAGCAGCCCCCGAGGTAGCCGGACCCAGTACTTC. Its protein product is CASSPRGSRTQYF. J is TRBJ2-5 and V is TRBV13; D is ambiguous. Germline V CDR1 and CDR2: PRHDT, FYEKMQ (reference sequence). The germline V and J ends were trimmed by 5 bases and 7 bases, with 14 bases remaining between them. This CDR3 has 13 amino acids.